This T cell receptor (beta chain) was recorded in a study of identifying expanded T cells in peripheral blood. General observations from the study: Variance in clone template counts between approximately two-week samples significantly increased with total template count across all healthy donors. Technical replicates showed about 1.1 changed clones; roughly two weeks about 16; four weeks 19.

Germline-derived CDR1 and CDR2 are MGHRA and YSYEKL. The CDR3 runs 14 residues. Some clones are missing from TCRdb's copy, which holds only in-frame ones; the method was immunoSEQ multiplex PCR. In the table there are just over 90,000 clones, about 90% of which are singletons. Of note for this clone: Its specificity is unknown. An end of the junction does not agree with germline; a read error may underlie this.

No infections or other immune events were documented during collection. The receptor was derived from a person between 18 and 70 years old in good health. The source material was blood. The gene calls are TRBV4-1 and TRBJ1-2; D is uncertain. The CDR3 protein is CASRQDGTTGGYTF. The CDR3 DNA follows: TGCGCCAGCAGGCAAGACGGTACCACGGGAGGCTACACCTTC.